A selection of T cell receptor beta chains follows, all from one sample in a study of cytomegalovirus exposure and HLA in healthy donors. Some clones are missing from TCRdb's copy, which holds only in-frame ones; the method was immunoSEQ multiplex PCR. The top ten hold 1.3% to 1.5% of the sample, which has under 200,000 clones, around 74% seen once. The sequenced sample was PBMCs. The source is a woman between 25 and 40 years old in good health and CMV-seronegative. CDR3s include the opening cysteine and the closing phenylalanine or tryptophan. D genes are given only for firm matches. A clone size is listed for some rows: how often the clone was seen (once, few, many), or a class if it is expanded.

clone size	J gene	D gene	V gene	CDR3 DNA	CDR3 protein
once	TRBJ1-4	.	TRBV30	TGTGCCTGGAATCGGGGTAAAGACGAAAAACTGTTTTTT	CAWNRGKDEKLFF
.	TRBJ2-5	.	TRBV30	TGTGCCTGGAGTTGGGCCCCACCAGGGGAGACCCAGTACTTC	CAWSWAPPGETQYF
.	TRBJ1-4	.	TRBV18	TGTGCCAGCTCCCCCCGCGGGGTGGATGGTGAAAAACTGTTTTTT	CASSPRGVDGEKLFF
.	TRBJ1-2	TRBD1	TRBV9	TGTGCCAGCAGCGTAGCACAGGGGGCCAACTATGGCTACACCTTC	CASSVAQGANYGYTF
.	TRBJ1-2	.	TRBV11-2	TGTGCCAGCAGCCCCAGGGCCTGGGGCTACACCTTC	CASSPRAWGYTF
.	TRBJ1-6	TRBD1	TRBV6-1	TGTGCCAGCAGTGGGTCCCGGACAGGGGTGGGACCCCTCCACTTT	CASSGSRTGVGPLHF
.	TRBJ1-6	TRBD1	TRBV28	TGTGCCAGCAGTTTCGCGGGACAGGGGGCAAGCTCCTATAATTCACCCCTCCACTTT	CASSFAGQGASSYNSPLHF
.	TRBJ1-5	.	TRBV28	TGTGCCAGCAGTTTCCAGGGGAATCAGCCCCAGCATTTT	CASSFQGNQPQHF
.	TRBJ1-2	TRBD1	TRBV5-1	TGCGCCAGCAGCTTGCGTATGACAGGGTCCGGCTACACCTTC	CASSLRMTGSGYTF
.	TRBJ2-1	.	TRBV2	TGTGCCAGCAGTGAAGCGCCATGGGCGTTCTGGCTCTTC	CASSEAPWAFWLF
.	TRBJ2-6	.	TRBV19	TGTGCCAGTAGTCCGGAGCAGGGGACCTCCTGGGGGGCCAACGTCCTGACTTTC	CASSPEQGTSWGANVLTF
.	TRBJ2-7	.	TRBV7-9	TGTGCCAGCAGTTCTGAGGTGCCCTACGAGCAGTACTTC	CASSSEVPYEQYF
.	TRBJ2-7	TRBD1	TRBV5-5	TGTGCCAGCAGCTTCAAACCGGGACAGGGGGCGAGTTACGAGCAGTACTTC	CASSFKPGQGASYEQYF
.	TRBJ2-7	TRBD1	TRBV30	TGTGCCATAGAGGGACAGGTCTACGAGCAGTACTTC	CAIEGQVYEQYF
few	TRBJ2-3	.	TRBV30	TGTGCCTGGAGTGAGACTCCGTCGTCCACAGATACGCAGTATTTT	CAWSETPSSTDTQYF
.	TRBJ1-2	TRBD1	TRBV28	TGTGCCAGCAGGCGACAGGGGGGAGCTAACTATGGCTACACCTTC	CASRRQGGANYGYTF
.	TRBJ2-2	TRBD1	TRBV5-1	TGCGCCAGCAGCTTATACAGGGGGCCGAACACCGGGGAGCTGTTTTTT	CASSLYRGPNTGELFF
.	TRBJ2-7	.	TRBV15	TGTGCCACCAGCACCATGTCCGGGACTGACTCCTACGAGCAGTACTTC	CATSTMSGTDSYEQYF
.	TRBJ1-1	.	TRBV5-1	TGCGCCAGCAGCTCAGGGGTAAACACTGAAGCTTTCTTT	CASSSGVNTEAFF
.	TRBJ2-2	.	TRBV30	TGTGCCTGGAGACAGGGATACACCGGGGAGCTGTTTTTT	CAWRQGYTGELFF
.	TRBJ2-3	.	TRBV18	TGTGCCAGCTCACGACAAGAAACCACAGATACGCAGTATTTT	CASSRQETTDTQYF
.	TRBJ1-1	.	TRBV4-1	TGCGCCAGCAGCCAAGGGGTCAGGGCGAACACTGAAGCTTTCTTT	CASSQGVRANTEAFF
.	TRBJ1-2	TRBD1	TRBV15	TGTGCCACCAGCAGAGGCCGGACAGGGGGCTTTGGCTACACCTTC	CATSRGRTGGFGYTF
.	TRBJ1-5	.	TRBV11-1	TGTGCCAGCAGCCCTAACTCTGGGGCAGGTCAGCCCCAGCATTTT	CASSPNSGAGQPQHF
.	TRBJ2-1	.	TRBV6-1	TGTGCCAGCCGGGTACGTAGCGGATCCTACAATGAGCAGTTCTTC	CASRVRSGSYNEQFF
.	TRBJ1-1	TRBD1	TRBV5-1	TGCGCCAGTAGGGACAGGACACTTTCTGAAGCTTTCTTT	CASRDRTLSEAFF
.	TRBJ2-1	.	TRBV25-1	TGTGCCAGCAGTGAGGTCAGGACTGCCTTCAATGAGCAGTTCTTC	CASSEVRTAFNEQFF
.	TRBJ2-5	.	TRBV27	TGTGCCAGCAGGCAGTCGGGCCAAGAGACCCAGTACTTC	CASRQSGQETQYF
.	TRBJ2-5	TRBD1	TRBV2	TGTGCCAGCAGTAGGGACAGAGAAGAGACCCAGTACTTC	CASSRDREETQYF
.	TRBJ1-1	.	TRBV29-1	TGCAGCGTGGGGGCTTTGGGTTTTTGGACTGAAGCTTTCTTT	CSVGALGFWTEAFF
.	TRBJ2-2	.	TRBV7-7	TGTGCCAGCAGCCCTCCTGAAGGGGAATCCGGGGAGCTGTTTTTT	CASSPPEGESGELFF
.	TRBJ2-7	.	TRBV11-2	TGTGCCAGCAGCTTACAGGTCTACGAGCAGTACTTC	CASSLQVYEQYF
.	TRBJ1-6	.	TRBV6-5	TGTGCCAGCAGTCGGACAGCACTTAATTCACCCCTCCACTTT	CASSRTALNSPLHF
once	TRBJ2-1	TRBD2	TRBV5-4	TGTGCCAGCAGCTTTATGCGGGGGGTAAACAATGAGCAGTTCTTC	CASSFMRGVNNEQFF
.	TRBJ2-2	.	TRBV11-3	TGTGCCAGCAGCTTAGCGGGTAGGGGCAACACCGGGGAGCTGTTTTTT	CASSLAGRGNTGELFF
.	TRBJ2-3	TRBD1	TRBV19	TGTGCCAGTAGTACCCCGGGACAGGGAATAGATACGCAGTATTTT	CASSTPGQGIDTQYF
.	TRBJ2-2	.	TRBV5-4	TGTGCCAGCAGCTTGGGGGGGCGTACCCTCACCGGGGAGCTGTTTTTT	CASSLGGRTLTGELFF
.	TRBJ2-1	.	TRBV7-8	TGTGCCAGCAGCTTAGGTACCTACAATGAGCAGTTCTTC	CASSLGTYNEQFF
.	TRBJ2-1	TRBD2	TRBV2	TGTGCCAGCAGTGAAGCGCGGGGGAATGAGCAGTTCTTC	CASSEARGNEQFF
.	TRBJ2-3	.	TRBV7-2	TGTGCCAGCAGCTTAGATGGCCCTCTGGATACGCAGTATTTT	CASSLDGPLDTQYF
.	TRBJ1-2	TRBD1	TRBV7-9	TGTGCCAGCAGCTTATCGCCTGGGACAGGGGAGGGCTATGGCTACACCTTC	CASSLSPGTGEGYGYTF
.	TRBJ2-7	.	TRBV6-5	TGTGCCAGCAGTTACCGGGTAGGGAGCTACGAGCAGTACTTC	CASSYRVGSYEQYF
.	TRBJ2-5	.	TRBV14	TGTGCCAGCAGCCTTCGGGGGGCCTACCTTTCGAAAGAGACCCAGTACTTC	CASSLRGAYLSKETQYF
.	TRBJ1-2	.	TRBV5-6	TGTGCCAGCAGCTTGTTCGGAAGGGGAATATATGGCTACACCTTC	CASSLFGRGIYGYTF
.	TRBJ1-3	.	TRBV12-5	TGTGCTAGTGGTTTGGTAGCTTCTGGAAACACCATATATTTT	CASGLVASGNTIYF
.	TRBJ2-5	TRBD1	TRBV27	TGTGCCAGCAGTCCCTCCCAGACAGGGCAAGAGACCCAGTACTTC	CASSPSQTGQETQYF
.	TRBJ2-5	TRBD2	TRBV30	TGTGCCTGGAGTTCCGGGACTAGCGGGGGAGAGACCCAGTACTTC	CAWSSGTSGGETQYF
few	TRBJ1-2	.	TRBV30	TGTGCCTGGAGGGGACACCGTTACTATGGCTACACCTTC	CAWRGHRYYGYTF
once	TRBJ2-7	TRBD2	TRBV5-1	TGCGCCAGCAGCTATACTAGCGGATCCTACGAGCAGTACTTC	CASSYTSGSYEQYF
.	TRBJ2-1	TRBD2	TRBV6-5	TGTGCCAGCGGAATAGCGGGGGGGGGCGATGAGCAGTTCTTC	CASGIAGGGDEQFF
.	TRBJ2-7	TRBD2	TRBV7-2	TGTGCCAGCAGCCCGAGCCCTAGCGGTCCCCGGAAGTACTTC	CASSPSPSGPRKYF
.	TRBJ1-1	TRBD1	TRBV28	TGTGCCAGTTCCCCCGGGACAGTGGGGGGCACTGAAGCTTTCTTT	CASSPGTVGGTEAFF
.	TRBJ2-7	TRBD1	TRBV5-1	TGCGCCAGCAGCCCCTATACAGGGGGCTACGAGCAGTACTTC	CASSPYTGGYEQYF